The rows below give T cell receptor beta chains drawn from one sample of a study of cytomegalovirus exposure and HLA in healthy donors. Assay used: immunoSEQ multiplex PCR; TCRdb lists only in-frame clones, some missing. The sample records some 98,000 clones, around 68% being singletons. Material: PBMCs. These receptors were taken from a man in his fifties or sixties in good health and CMV-seronegative. Both conserved end residues are part of each CDR3. Fields, in order: V gene, D gene, clone size, J gene, CDR3 DNA, CDR3 protein. D genes are given only for firm matches. Clone size, where shown, is once, few, many, or a class for clones that have expanded.

>TRBV28|.|.|TRBJ1-6
TGTGCCAGCAGTTTCCGGACAGACTATAATTCACCCCTCCACTTT
CASSFRTDYNSPLHF
>TRBV16|.|.|TRBJ2-1
TGTGCCAGCAGCCAATCAGGGAGCGATGAGCAGTTCTTC
CASSQSGSDEQFF
>TRBV28|TRBD1|.|TRBJ1-6
TGTGCCAGCAGGGGGACAGGGGGCGGTTCACCCCTCCACTTT
CASRGTGGGSPLHF
>TRBV2|.|.|TRBJ2-7
TGTGCCAGCAGCCATCCCCCTGAGACAGCCCTCTCCTACGAGCAGTACTTC
CASSHPPETALSYEQYF
>TRBV29-1|.|.|TRBJ2-7
TGCAGCGTGGCCCCCACAGGGCGGGAGCAGTACTTC
CSVAPTGREQYF
>TRBV6-5|TRBD2|few|TRBJ2-7
TGTGCCAGCAGTTACTCTCTAGCGGGGGGTTACGAGCAGTACTTC
CASSYSLAGGYEQYF
>TRBV21-1|.|.|TRBJ1-2
TGTGCCAGCAGCAACCTCCGGACAGTCTATGGCTACACCTTC
CASSNLRTVYGYTF
>TRBV6-4|.|.|TRBJ2-4
TGTGCCAGCCACGGCTCTGCCGAGGTTGGGTATGACGCCAAAAACATTCAGTACTTC
CASHGSAEVGYDAKNIQYF
>TRBV7-9|TRBD2|once|TRBJ2-2
TGTGCCAGCAGCTTAATAGCGGGAGGGAACACCGGGGAGCTGTTTTTT
CASSLIAGGNTGELFF
>TRBV7-3|TRBD1|.|TRBJ2-7
TGTGCCAGCAGCTTAGGACAGGGTCGCTACGAGCAGTACTTC
CASSLGQGRYEQYF
>TRBV2|TRBD1|.|TRBJ1-1
TGTGCCAGCAGCATGAGCGGGACAGGTCGGGGGAACACTGAAGCTTTCTTT
CASSMSGTGRGNTEAFF
>TRBV2|.|.|TRBJ2-3
TGTGCCAGCTCTCGTGGGGCTAATCTAGATACGCAGTATTTT
CASSRGANLDTQYF
>TRBV25-1|TRBD2|.|TRBJ2-5
TGTGCCAGCAGTGGGGACTTCCGGGGGGGGGAGACCCAGTACTTC
CASSGDFRGGETQYF
>TRBV6-1|TRBD1|.|TRBJ1-2
TGTGCCAGCAGTTTCGGGACAGGGAGTGAAGGCTACACCTTC
CASSFGTGSEGYTF
>TRBV28|.|.|TRBJ2-6
TGTGCCAGCAGTTTACAGACTGGGGCCAACGTCCTGACTTTC
CASSLQTGANVLTF
>TRBV10-1|.|.|TRBJ1-1
TGCGCCAGCAGTGAGTTTTCAACAGCAGAAGCTTTCTTT
CASSEFSTAEAFF
>TRBV28|.|.|TRBJ2-7
TGTGCCAGCAGTGGAGATGGCCGGGACTGGACCTACGAGCAGTACTTC
CASSGDGRDWTYEQYF
>TRBV15|.|.|TRBJ2-1
TGTGCCACCAGCAGAGATCGAGCGGGTGGTAGTAATGAGCAGTTCTTC
CATSRDRAGGSNEQFF
>TRBV7-2|.|.|TRBJ1-2
TGTGCCAGCAGACAAACAGGATTCTATGGCTACACCTTC
CASRQTGFYGYTF
>TRBV5-6|.|.|TRBJ1-1
TGTGCCAGCAGCTCCCCGGCTGAAGCTTTCTTT
CASSSPAEAFF
>TRBV4-2|.|.|TRBJ2-3
TGTGCCAGCAGCCGCCTGACTAGGGGATTCACAGATACGCAGTATTTT
CASSRLTRGFTDTQYF
>TRBV2|TRBD2|.|TRBJ2-5
TGTGCCAGCAGTCGAACTAGCGGGGGGGAGACCCAGTACTTC
CASSRTSGGETQYF
>TRBV2|.|.|TRBJ1-2
TGTGCCAGCAGGGAAGGACGGGAATTTGCTTATGGCTACACCTTC
CASREGREFAYGYTF
>TRBV18|TRBD1|.|TRBJ1-1
TGTGCCAGCTCACCAAGGGGACCAGGGGGCGAGACTGAAGCTTTCTTT
CASSPRGPGGETEAFF
>TRBV7-9|.|.|TRBJ1-1
TGTGCCAGCAAAGGAGACCCGAACACTGAAGCTTTCTTT
CASKGDPNTEAFF
>TRBV9|.|.|TRBJ2-1
TGTGCCAGCAGCTCCCGGGATTCCCAATACAATGAGCAGTTCTTC
CASSSRDSQYNEQFF
>TRBV9|.|few|TRBJ1-1
TGTGCCAGCAGCCCTAGTCGGGGGTACACTGAAGCTTTCTTT
CASSPSRGYTEAFF
>TRBV11-2|TRBD1|.|TRBJ1-1
TGTGCCAGCAGCTCCAGGGGACAGGGTCGAACTGAAGCTTTCTTT
CASSSRGQGRTEAFF
>TRBV28|.|.|TRBJ1-1
TGTGCCAGCAGTCAGGTGGGGCTGAACACTGAAGCTTTCTTT
CASSQVGLNTEAFF
>TRBV2|.|.|TRBJ1-5
TGTGCCAGCAGTGAATCAAGAGGGATCAATCAGCCCCAGCATTTT
CASSESRGINQPQHF
>TRBV5-6|.|.|TRBJ1-2
TGTGCCAGCAGCCCGGGACCGAGGACAGCTAACTATGGCTACACCTTC
CASSPGPRTANYGYTF
>TRBV11-2|TRBD1|.|TRBJ2-7
TGTGCCAGCAGCTCAGGACAGGAGCCCTCCTACGAGCAGTACTTC
CASSSGQEPSYEQYF
>TRBV6-5|TRBD1|.|TRBJ1-2
TGTGCCAGCAGTTACTCTCTTAGGGGGCTGGACTATGGCTACACCTTC
CASSYSLRGLDYGYTF